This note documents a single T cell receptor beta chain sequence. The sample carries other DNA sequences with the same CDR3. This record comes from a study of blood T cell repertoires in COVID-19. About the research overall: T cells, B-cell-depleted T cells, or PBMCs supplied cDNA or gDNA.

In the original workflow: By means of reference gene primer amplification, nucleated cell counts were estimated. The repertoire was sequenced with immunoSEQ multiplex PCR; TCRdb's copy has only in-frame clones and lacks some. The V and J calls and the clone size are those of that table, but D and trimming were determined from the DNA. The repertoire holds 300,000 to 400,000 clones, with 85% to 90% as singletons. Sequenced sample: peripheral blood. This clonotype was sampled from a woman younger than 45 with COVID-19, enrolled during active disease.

CDR3 protein: CASSLAGNYGYTF. The CDR3 bases are TGTGCCAGCAGCTTAGCCGGGAACTATGGCTACACCTTC. The rearrangement joins TRBV11-2 to TRBJ1-2, with no clear D. V lost 1 base, J lost 2 bases, and 5 bases lay in between. CDR1 is SGHAT and CDR2 is FQNNGV in the germline V gene. The CDR3 covers 13 residues.